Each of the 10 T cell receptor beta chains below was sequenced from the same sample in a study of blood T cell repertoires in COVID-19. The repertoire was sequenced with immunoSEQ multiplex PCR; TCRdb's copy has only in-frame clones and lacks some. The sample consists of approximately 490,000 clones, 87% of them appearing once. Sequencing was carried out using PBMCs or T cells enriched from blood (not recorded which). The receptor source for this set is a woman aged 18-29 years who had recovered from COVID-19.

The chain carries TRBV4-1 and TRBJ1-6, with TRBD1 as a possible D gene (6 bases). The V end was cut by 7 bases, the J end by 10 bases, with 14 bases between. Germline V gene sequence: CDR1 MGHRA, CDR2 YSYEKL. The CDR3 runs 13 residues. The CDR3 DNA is TGCGCCAGCAATTTACAGGGAATCTCACCCCTCCACTTT. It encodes CASNLQGISPLHF.

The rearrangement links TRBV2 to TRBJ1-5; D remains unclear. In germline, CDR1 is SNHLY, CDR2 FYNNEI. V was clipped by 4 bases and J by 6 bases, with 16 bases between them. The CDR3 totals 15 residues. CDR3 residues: CASSAAGSTTQPQHF. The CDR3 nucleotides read TGTGCCAGCAGTGCGGCGGGCTCCACCACTCAGCCCCAGCATTTT.

The CDR3 region is CATSDLAYVGQGGMFF. The CDR3 nucleotides are TGTGCCACCAGTGATTTGGCTTACGTTGGACAGGGTGGTATGTTCTTC. The rearrangement joins TRBV24-1 to TRBJ2-1; TRBD1 aligns across 8 bases. CDR3 size: 16 residues. In germline, CDR1 is KGHDR, CDR2 SFDVKD. The V segment lost 0 bases and the J segment 15 bases; nucleotides outside the gene matches: 15.

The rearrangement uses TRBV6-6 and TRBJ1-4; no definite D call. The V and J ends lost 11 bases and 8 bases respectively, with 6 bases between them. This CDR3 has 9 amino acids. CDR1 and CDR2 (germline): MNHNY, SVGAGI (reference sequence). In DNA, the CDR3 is TGTGCCTCCGGGGAAAAACTGTTTTTT. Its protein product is CASGEKLFF.

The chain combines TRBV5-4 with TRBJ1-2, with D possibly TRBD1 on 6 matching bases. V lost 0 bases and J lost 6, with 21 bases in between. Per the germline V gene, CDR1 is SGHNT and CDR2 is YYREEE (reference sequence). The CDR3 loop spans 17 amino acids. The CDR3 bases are TGTGCCAGCAGCTTGGTCACGGGGGGGCCCCCCGGAGATGGCTACACCTTC. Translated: CASSLVTGGPPGDGYTF.

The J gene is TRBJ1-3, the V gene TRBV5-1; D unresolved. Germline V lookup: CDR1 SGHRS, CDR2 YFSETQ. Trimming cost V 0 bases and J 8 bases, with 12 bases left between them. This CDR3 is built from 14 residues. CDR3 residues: CASSLGVTGDTIYF. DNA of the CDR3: TGCGCCAGCAGCTTGGGTGTGACCGGGGACACCATATATTTT.

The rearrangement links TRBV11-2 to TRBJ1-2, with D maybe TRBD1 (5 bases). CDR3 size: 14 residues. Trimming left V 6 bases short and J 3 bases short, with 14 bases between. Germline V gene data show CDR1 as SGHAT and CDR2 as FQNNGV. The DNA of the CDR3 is TGTGCCAGCAGTCAAGGAAGGGGCGACTATGGCTACACCTTC. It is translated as CASSQGRGDYGYTF.

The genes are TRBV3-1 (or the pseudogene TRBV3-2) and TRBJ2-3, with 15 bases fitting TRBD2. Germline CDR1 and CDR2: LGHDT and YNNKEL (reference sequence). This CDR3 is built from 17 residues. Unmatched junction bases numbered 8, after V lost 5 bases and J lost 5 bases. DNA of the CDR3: TGTGCCAGCAGCTCCCGGACTAGCGGGGGGGTAGAAGATACGCAGTATTTT. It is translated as CASSSRTSGGVEDTQYF.

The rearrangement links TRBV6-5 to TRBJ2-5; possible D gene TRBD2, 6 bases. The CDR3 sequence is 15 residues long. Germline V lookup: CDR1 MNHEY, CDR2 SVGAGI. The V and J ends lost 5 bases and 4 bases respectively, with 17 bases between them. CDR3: CASSLTRERRETQYF. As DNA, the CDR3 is TGTGCCAGCAGTCTGACTAGGGAGCGGCGAGAGACCCAGTACTTC.

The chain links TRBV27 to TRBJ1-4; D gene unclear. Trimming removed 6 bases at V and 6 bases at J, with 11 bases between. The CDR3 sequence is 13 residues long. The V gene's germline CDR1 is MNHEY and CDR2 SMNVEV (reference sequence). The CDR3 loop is CASRDWRDEKLFF. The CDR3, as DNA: TGTGCCAGCAGAGATTGGAGGGATGAAAAACTGTTTTTT. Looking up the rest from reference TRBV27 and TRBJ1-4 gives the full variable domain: EAQVTQNPRYLITVTGKKLTVTCSQNMNHEYMSWYRQDPGLGLRQIYYSMNVEVTDKGDVPEGYKVSRKEKRNFPLILESPSPNQTSLYFCASRDWRDEKLFFGSGTQLSVL.